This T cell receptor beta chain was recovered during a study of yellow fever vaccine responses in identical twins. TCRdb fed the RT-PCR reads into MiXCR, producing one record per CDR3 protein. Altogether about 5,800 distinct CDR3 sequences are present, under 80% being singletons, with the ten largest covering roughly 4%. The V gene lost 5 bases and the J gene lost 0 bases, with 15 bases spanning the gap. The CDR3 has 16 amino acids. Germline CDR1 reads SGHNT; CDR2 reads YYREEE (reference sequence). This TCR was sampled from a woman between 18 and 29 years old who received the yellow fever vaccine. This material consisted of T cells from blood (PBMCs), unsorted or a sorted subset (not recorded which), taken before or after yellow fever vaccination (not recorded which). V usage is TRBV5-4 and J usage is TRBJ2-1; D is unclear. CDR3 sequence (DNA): TGTGCCAGCAGACTACGGCTGTCAGGCTCCTACAATGAGCAGTTCTTC. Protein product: CASRLRLSGSYNEQFF. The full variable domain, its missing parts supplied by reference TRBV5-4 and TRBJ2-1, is ETGVTQSPTHLIKTRGQQVTLRCSSQSGHNTVSWYQQALGQGPQFIFQYYREEENGRGNFPPRFSGLQFPNYSSELNVNALELDDSALYLCASRLRLSGSYNEQFFGPGTRLTVL.